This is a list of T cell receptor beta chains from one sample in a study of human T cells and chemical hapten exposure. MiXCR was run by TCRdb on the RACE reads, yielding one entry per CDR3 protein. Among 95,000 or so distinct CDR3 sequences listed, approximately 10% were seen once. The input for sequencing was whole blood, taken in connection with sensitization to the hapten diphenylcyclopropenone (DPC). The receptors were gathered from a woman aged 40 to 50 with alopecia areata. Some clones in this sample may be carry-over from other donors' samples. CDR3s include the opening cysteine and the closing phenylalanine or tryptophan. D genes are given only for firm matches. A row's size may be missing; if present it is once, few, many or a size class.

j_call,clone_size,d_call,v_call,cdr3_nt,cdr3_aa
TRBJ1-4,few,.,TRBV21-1,.,CASSPTWTGVKNCFF
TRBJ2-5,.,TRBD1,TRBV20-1,TGCAGTGCTCAATCAACAGGGGTAGAGACCCAGTACTTC,CSAQSTGVETQYF
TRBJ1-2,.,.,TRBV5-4,TGTGCCAGCGGCTCCTCAAGTGGTGGCTACACCTTC,CASGSSSGGYTF
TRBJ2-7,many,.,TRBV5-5,TGTGCCAGCAGCTTGGGACAGAGCTACGAGCAGTACTTC,CASSLGQSYEQYF
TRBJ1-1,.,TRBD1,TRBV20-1,TGCAGTGCTGGACGACCGGGACAGGGGGACACTGAAGCTTTCTTT,CSAGRPGQGDTEAFF
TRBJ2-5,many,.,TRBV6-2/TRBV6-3,TGTGCCAGCAGTTATGTCCGGACGTACCAAGAGACCCAGTACTTC,CASSYVRTYQETQYF
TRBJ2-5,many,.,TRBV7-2,TGTGCCAGCAGCCCAGATGGGGCAGGGAAGGGGACCCAGTACTTC,CASSPDGAGKGTQYF
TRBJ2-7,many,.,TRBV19,TGTGCCAGTAGTATGTTAGGAGTCTACGAGCAGTACTTC,CASSMLGVYEQYF
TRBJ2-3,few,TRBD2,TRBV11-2,TGTGCCAGCAGCTTAATGGCGGGGGGGCCATTTGATACGCAGTATTTT,CASSLMAGGPFDTQYF
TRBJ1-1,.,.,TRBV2,TGTGCCAGCTGTCAGGACCGAGGGACTGAAGCTTTCTTT,CASCQDRGTEAFF
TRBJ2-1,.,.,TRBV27,TGTGCCAGCACCCCCCCGGGGCTACGGGGCGGAGGTGAGCAGTTCTTC,CASTPPGLRGGGEQFF
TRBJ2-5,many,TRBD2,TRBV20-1,TGCAGTGCAAAACGGGAGGGACAAGAGACCCAGTACTTC,CSAKREGQETQYF
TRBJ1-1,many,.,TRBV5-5,TGTGCCAGCAGCTTGGAGCCGGAGAACACTGAAGCTTTCTTT,CASSLEPENTEAFF
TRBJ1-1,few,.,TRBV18,TGTGCCAGCTCACCCCCGGGGGGTCGTACTGAAGCTTTCTTT,CASSPPGGRTEAFF
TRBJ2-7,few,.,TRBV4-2,TGTGCCAGCAGCCGGGAGAGCGCGGGACTCGACTACGAGCAGTACTTC,CASSRESAGLDYEQYF
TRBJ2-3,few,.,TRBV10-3,TGTGCCATCACCCCTAGCACAGATACGCAGTATTTT,CAITPSTDTQYF
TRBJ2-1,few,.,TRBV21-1,TGTGCCAGCAGCTCGCAGTCCCGGGACAGGTTCAGCTCCTACAATGAGCAGTTCTTC,CASSSQSRDRFSSYNEQFF
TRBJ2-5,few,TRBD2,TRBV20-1,TGCAGTGCTAGTCCACTAGCGGGGGGGCCGGAGACCCAGTACTTC,CSASPLAGGPETQYF
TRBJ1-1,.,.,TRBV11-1,TGTGCCAGCAGCTTGCGGCCACCTGGGAATTGGGCTCATGAAGCTTTCTTT,CASSLRPPGNWAHEAFF
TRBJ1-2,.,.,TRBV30,TGTGCCTGGACCTCCACCCCTGCCAGAATCCGTAATGGCTACACCTTC,CAWTSTPARIRNGYTF
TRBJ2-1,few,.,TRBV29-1,TGCAGCGTTGCCCCAGGGAAAAATGAGCAGTTCTTC,CSVAPGKNEQFF
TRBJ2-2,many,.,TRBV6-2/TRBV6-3,TGTGCCAGCAGCCTCGGCGACCCGAACACCGGGGAGCTGTTTTTT,CASSLGDPNTGELFF
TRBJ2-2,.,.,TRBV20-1,TGCAGTGCTAATACAGGGCCCCCCGGGGAGCTGTTTTTT,CSANTGPPGELFF
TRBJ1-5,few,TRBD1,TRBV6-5,TGTGCCAGCAGTACCAGGGGGGATAGCAATCAGCCCCAGCATTTT,CASSTRGDSNQPQHF
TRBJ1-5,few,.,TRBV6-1,TGTGCCAGCAGGGTAAGCCTCAATCAGCCCCAGCATTTT,CASRVSLNQPQHF
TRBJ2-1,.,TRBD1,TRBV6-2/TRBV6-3,TGTGCCAGCAGTTACTCCGACAGGGGTCCTGAGCAGTTCTTC,CASSYSDRGPEQFF
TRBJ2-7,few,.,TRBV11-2,TGTGCCAGCAGCTCCACCCCAGGCGACTACGAGCAGTACTTC,CASSSTPGDYEQYF
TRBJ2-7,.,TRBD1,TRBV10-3,TGTGCCATCAGGGGCTCGGGACAGGGGAACGAGCAGTACTTC,CAIRGSGQGNEQYF
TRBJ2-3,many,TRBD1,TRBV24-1,TGTGCCACCAGTGAGGGGACAGGGGTGTATTTT,CATSEGTGVYF
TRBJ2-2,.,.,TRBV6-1,TGTGCCAGCAGTACTTGGCGGGGGCCCACCGGGGAGCTGTTTTTT,CASSTWRGPTGELFF
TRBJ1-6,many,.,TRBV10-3,TGTGCCATCAGTGAGGAGGGGATGGTTAATTCACCCCTCCACTTT,CAISEEGMVNSPLHF
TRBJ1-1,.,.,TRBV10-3,TGTGCCATCAGCCCATCCAACAGGGCTGAGAACACTGAAGCTTTCTTT,CAISPSNRAENTEAFF
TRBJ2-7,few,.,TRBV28,TGTGCCAGCACCAGCAGCGGTCGCCTAGCCTACGAGCAGTACTTC,CASTSSGRLAYEQYF
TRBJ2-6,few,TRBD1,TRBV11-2,TGTGCCAGCAGCTTAGGGGCACAGGGGGGCTCTGGGGCCAACGTCCTGACTTTC,CASSLGAQGGSGANVLTF
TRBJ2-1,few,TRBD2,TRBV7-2,TGTGCCAGCAGCGGAGAGGTACTAGCGGGCGGCTACAATGAGCAGTTCTTC,CASSGEVLAGGYNEQFF
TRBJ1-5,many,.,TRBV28,TGTGCCAGCAGTTTCAGTGGGGAAAGGAGGCAGCCCCAGCATTTT,CASSFSGERRQPQHF
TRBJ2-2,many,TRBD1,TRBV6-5,TGTGCCAGCGGGGACAGCTCGAACACCGGGGAGCTGTTTTTT,CASGDSSNTGELFF
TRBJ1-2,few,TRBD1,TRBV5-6,TGTGCCAGCAGCTTGGAAACCCTGCCGGGACAGGGGAAATTTGGCTACACCTTC,CASSLETLPGQGKFGYTF
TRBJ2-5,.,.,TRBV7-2,TGTGCCAGCAGCTTAAACCAAAGAGAGACCCAGTACTTC,CASSLNQRETQYF
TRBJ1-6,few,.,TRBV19,TGTGCCACCAGAGGGGGGGAACTCCACTTT,CATRGGELHF
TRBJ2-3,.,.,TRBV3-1,TGTGCCAGCAGCCAAGAGGCGGGAACCACAGATACGCAGTATTTT,CASSQEAGTTDTQYF